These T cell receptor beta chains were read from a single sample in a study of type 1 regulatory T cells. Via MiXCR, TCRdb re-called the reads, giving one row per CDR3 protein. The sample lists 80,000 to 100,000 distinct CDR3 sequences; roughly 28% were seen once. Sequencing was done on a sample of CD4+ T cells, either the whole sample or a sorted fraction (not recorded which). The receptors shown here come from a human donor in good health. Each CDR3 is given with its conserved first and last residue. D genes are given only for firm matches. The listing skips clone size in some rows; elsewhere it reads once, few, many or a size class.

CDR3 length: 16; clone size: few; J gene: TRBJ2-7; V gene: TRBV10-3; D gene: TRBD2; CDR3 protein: CAIRTAGTRGSYEQYF; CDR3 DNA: TGTGCCATCAGGACCGCCGGGACTAGGGGGTCCTACGAGCAGTACTTC
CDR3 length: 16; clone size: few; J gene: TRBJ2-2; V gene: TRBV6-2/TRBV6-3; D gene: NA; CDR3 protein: CASSYSRGANTGELFF; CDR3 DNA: TGTGCCAGCAGTTACTCGAGGGGCGCGAACACCGGGGAGCTGTTTTTT
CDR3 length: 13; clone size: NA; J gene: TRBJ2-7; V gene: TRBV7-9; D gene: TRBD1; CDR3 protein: CASSDRAGYEQYF; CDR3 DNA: TGTGCCAGCTCGGACAGGGCTGGCTACGAGCAGTACTTC
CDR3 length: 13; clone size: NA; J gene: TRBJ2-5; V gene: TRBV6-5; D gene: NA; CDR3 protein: CASKEAGQETQYF; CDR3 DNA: TGTGCCAGCAAGGAGGCGGGCCAAGAGACCCAGTACTTC
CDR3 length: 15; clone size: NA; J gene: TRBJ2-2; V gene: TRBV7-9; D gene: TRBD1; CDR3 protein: CASRPGQANTGELFF; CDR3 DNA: TGTGCCAGCAGGCCGGGACAGGCGAATACCGGGGAGCTGTTTTTT
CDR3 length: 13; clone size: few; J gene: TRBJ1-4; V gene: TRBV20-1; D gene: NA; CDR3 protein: CSARARGNEKLFF; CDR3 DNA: TGCAGTGCTAGGGCCCGGGGTAATGAAAAACTGTTTTTT
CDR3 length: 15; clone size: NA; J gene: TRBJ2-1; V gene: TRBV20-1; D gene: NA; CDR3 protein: CSARAAGTYYNEQFF; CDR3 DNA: TGCAGTGCTAGAGCGGCGGGAACTTACTACAATGAGCAGTTCTTC
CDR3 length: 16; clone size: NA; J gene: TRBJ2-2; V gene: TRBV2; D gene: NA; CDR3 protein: CASRAWTTINTGELFF; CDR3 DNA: TGTGCCAGCAGAGCTTGGACCACTATTAACACCGGGGAGCTGTTTTTT
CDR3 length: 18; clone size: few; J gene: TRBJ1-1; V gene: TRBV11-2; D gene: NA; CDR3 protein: CASSWPSGSGLMNTEAFF; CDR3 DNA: TGTGCCAGCAGCTGGCCCTCCGGTTCGGGACTCATGAACACTGAAGCTTTCTTT
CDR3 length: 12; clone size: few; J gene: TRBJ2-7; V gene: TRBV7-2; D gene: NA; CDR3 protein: CASSSGPYEQYF; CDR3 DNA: TGTGCCAGCAGCTCGGGACCGTACGAGCAGTACTTC
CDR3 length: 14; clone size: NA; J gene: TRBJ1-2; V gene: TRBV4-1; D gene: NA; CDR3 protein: CASSQAATLYGYTF; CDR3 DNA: TGCGCCAGCAGCCAAGCCGCGACTCTCTATGGCTACACCTTC
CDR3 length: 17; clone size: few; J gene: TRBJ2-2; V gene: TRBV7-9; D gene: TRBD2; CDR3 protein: CASSSRTGLAGPGELFF; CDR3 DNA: TGTGCCAGCAGCTCCCGAACGGGACTAGCGGGACCCGGGGAGCTGTTTTTT
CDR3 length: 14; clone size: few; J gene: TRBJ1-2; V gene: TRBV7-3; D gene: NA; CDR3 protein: CASSRDGNFGGYTF; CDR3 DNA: TGTGCCAGCAGCAGGGACGGGAACTTCGGGGGCTACACCTTC
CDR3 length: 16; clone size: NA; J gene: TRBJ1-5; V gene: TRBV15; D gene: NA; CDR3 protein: CATSRDPYGANQPQHF; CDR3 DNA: TGTGCCACCAGCAGAGATCCCTACGGGGCGAATCAGCCCCAGCATTTT
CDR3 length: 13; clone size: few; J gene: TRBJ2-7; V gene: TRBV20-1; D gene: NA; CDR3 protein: CSARGAIAYEQYF; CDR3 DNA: TGCAGTGCTAGAGGGGCCATAGCCTACGAGCAGTACTTC
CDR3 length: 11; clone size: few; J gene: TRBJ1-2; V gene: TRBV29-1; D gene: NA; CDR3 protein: CSVESGYGYTF; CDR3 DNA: TGCAGCGTTGAATCCGGCTATGGCTACACCTTC
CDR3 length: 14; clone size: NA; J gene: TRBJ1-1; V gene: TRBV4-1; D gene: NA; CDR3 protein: CASSHPVRVPEAFF; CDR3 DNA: TGCGCCAGCAGCCACCCCGTGAGGGTTCCTGAAGCTTTCTTT
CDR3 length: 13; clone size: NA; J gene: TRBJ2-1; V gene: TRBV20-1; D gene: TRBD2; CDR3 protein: CSANGLAVNEQFF; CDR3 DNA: TGCAGTGCTAATGGACTAGCGGTCAATGAGCAGTTCTTC
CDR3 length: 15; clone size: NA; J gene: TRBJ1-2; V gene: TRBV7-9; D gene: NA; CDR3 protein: CASSSSGRTAYGYTF; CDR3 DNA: TGTGCCAGCAGCTCCTCTGGCAGGACCGCCTATGGCTACACCTTC
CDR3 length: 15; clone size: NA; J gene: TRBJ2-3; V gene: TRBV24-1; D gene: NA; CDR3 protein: CATSLRRGPPDTQYF; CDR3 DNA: TGTGCCACCAGTCTGAGACGCGGTCCCCCAGATACGCAGTATTTT
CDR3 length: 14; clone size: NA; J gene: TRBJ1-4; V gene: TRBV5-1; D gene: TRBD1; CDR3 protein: CASSLGQGGEKLFF; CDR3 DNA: TGCGCCAGCAGTCTGGGACAGGGAGGAGAAAAACTGTTTTTT
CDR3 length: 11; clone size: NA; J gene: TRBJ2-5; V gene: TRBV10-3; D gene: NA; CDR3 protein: CAISEGEAQYF; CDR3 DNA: TGTGCCATCAGTGAGGGAGAGGCCCAGTACTTC
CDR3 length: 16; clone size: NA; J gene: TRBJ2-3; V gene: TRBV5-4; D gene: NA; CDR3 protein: CASKSGAPPSTDTQYF; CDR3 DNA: TGTGCCAGCAAAAGTGGGGCGCCCCCGAGCACAGATACGCAGTATTTT
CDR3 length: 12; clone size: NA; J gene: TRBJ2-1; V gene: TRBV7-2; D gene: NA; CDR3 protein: CASSLMGDEQFF; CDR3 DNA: TGTGCCAGCAGCTTAATGGGGGATGAGCAGTTCTTC
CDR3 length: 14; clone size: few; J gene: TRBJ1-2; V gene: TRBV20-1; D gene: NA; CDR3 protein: CSATVRGDGYGYTF; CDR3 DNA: TGCAGTGCTACGGTACGGGGGGACGGCTATGGCTACACCTTC
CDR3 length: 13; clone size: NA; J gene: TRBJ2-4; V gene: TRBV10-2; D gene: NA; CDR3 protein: CASSEGVKNIQYF; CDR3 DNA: TGCGCCAGCAGTGAAGGGGTCAAAAACATTCAGTACTTC
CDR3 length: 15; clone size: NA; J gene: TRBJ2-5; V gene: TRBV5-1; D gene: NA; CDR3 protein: CASTNSRGSQETQYF; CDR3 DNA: TGCGCCAGCACCAATTCCAGGGGATCCCAAGAGACCCAGTACTTC
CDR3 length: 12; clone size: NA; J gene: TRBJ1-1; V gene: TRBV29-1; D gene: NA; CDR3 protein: CSVGQANIEAFF; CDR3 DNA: TGCAGCGTTGGCCAGGCAAACATTGAAGCTTTCTTT
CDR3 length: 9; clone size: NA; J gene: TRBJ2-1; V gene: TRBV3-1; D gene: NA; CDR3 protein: CASSSEQFF; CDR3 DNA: TGTGCCAGCAGCAGTGAGCAGTTCTTC
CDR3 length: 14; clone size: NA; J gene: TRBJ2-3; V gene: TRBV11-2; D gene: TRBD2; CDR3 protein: CASIPGTSGIKQYF; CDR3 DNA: TGTGCCAGCATCCCCGGGACTAGCGGGATCAAGCAGTATTTT
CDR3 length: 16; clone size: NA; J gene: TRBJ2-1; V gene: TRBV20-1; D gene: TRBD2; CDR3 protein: CSAITGTSGGHNEQFF; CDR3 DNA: TGCAGTGCCATTACCGGGACTAGCGGGGGACACAATGAGCAGTTCTTC
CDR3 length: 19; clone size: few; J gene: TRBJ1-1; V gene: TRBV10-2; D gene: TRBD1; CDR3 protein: CASRLGQGARGPMNTEAFF; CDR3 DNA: TGCGCCAGCAGATTGGGACAGGGGGCGCGGGGACCCATGAACACTGAAGCTTTCTTT
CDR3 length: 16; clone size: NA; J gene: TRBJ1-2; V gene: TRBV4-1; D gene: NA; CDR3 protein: CTSRERSGRGNYGYTF; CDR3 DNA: TGCACCAGCAGGGAACGTAGCGGAAGAGGGAACTATGGCTACACCTTC
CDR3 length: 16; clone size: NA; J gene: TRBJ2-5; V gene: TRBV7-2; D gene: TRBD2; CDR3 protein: CASSLGTSGMVETQYF; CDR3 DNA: TGTGCCAGCAGCTTAGGGACTAGCGGGATGGTGGAGACCCAGTACTTC
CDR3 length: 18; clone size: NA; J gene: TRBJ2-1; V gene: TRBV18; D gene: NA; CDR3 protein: CASSPMTGGGRAGDEQFF; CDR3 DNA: TGTGCCAGCTCACCAATGACAGGGGGCGGGAGGGCCGGTGATGAGCAGTTCTTC
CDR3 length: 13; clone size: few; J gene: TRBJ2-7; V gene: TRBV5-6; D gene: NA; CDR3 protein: CASSLIGSYEQYF; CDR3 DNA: TGTGCCAGCAGCTTAATCGGCTCCTACGAGCAGTACTTC
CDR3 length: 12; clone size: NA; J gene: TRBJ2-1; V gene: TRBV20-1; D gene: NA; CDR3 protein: CSAAPEGNEQFF; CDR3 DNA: TGCAGTGCCGCCCCGGAGGGCAATGAGCAGTTCTTC
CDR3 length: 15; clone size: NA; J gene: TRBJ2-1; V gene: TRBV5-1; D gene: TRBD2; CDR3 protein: CASSAGLAGGNEQFF; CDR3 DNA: TGCGCCAGCAGCGCCGGACTAGCGGGGGGAAATGAGCAGTTCTTC
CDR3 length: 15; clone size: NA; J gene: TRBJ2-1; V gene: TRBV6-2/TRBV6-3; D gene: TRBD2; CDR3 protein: CASSLAGGGYNEQFF; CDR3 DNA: TGTGCCAGCAGTTTAGCGGGAGGTGGTTATAATGAGCAGTTCTTC
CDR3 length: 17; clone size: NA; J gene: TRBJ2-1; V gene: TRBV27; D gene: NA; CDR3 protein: CASSLSGPLRGVNEQFF; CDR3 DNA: TGTGCCAGCAGTTTATCCGGACCCTTAAGGGGGGTCAATGAGCAGTTCTTC